The clone carrying this T cell receptor (beta chain) turned up a few times. The antigen is unknown. This sample is part of a study of human T cells and chemical hapten exposure. Study information: Scalp application of diphenylcyclopropenone was performed weekly in patients across the entire roughly 26-week study. Patch tests applied 0.01% DPC to the upper back and were scored after 6 days. Study-level results: Once DPC sensitization occurred, TCRs above 1 in 1000 frequency showed no change.

The library put unique molecular identifiers onto individual cDNA molecules. TCRdb called the RACE reads again in MiXCR, with one record for every CDR3 protein. The sample contains 80,000 to 100,000 distinct CDR3 sequences, around 10% of which appear only once. This CDR3 has 16 residues. Trimming took 2 bases from V and 1 from J, leaving 14 bases between them. CDR1 LGHNA and CDR2 YSLEER come from the germline V gene. Regarding time point: pre-sensitization, week 0. Indicated treatment: therapeutic diphenylcyclopropenone sensitization with weekly scalp DPC. The origin of this receptor is a woman in her thirties or forties with alopecia areata. Some clones in this sample may be carry-over from other donors' samples. The chain is built from TRBV4-3 and TRBJ1-1, with D tentatively TRBD1 (6 bases). This sample comprised whole blood, obtained in connection with sensitization to the hapten diphenylcyclopropenone (DPC). CDR3 DNA sequence: TGCGCCAGCAGCCAAAGCGCGAAGACAGGGAACACTGAAGCTTTCTTT. Its translation: CASSQSAKTGNTEAFF.